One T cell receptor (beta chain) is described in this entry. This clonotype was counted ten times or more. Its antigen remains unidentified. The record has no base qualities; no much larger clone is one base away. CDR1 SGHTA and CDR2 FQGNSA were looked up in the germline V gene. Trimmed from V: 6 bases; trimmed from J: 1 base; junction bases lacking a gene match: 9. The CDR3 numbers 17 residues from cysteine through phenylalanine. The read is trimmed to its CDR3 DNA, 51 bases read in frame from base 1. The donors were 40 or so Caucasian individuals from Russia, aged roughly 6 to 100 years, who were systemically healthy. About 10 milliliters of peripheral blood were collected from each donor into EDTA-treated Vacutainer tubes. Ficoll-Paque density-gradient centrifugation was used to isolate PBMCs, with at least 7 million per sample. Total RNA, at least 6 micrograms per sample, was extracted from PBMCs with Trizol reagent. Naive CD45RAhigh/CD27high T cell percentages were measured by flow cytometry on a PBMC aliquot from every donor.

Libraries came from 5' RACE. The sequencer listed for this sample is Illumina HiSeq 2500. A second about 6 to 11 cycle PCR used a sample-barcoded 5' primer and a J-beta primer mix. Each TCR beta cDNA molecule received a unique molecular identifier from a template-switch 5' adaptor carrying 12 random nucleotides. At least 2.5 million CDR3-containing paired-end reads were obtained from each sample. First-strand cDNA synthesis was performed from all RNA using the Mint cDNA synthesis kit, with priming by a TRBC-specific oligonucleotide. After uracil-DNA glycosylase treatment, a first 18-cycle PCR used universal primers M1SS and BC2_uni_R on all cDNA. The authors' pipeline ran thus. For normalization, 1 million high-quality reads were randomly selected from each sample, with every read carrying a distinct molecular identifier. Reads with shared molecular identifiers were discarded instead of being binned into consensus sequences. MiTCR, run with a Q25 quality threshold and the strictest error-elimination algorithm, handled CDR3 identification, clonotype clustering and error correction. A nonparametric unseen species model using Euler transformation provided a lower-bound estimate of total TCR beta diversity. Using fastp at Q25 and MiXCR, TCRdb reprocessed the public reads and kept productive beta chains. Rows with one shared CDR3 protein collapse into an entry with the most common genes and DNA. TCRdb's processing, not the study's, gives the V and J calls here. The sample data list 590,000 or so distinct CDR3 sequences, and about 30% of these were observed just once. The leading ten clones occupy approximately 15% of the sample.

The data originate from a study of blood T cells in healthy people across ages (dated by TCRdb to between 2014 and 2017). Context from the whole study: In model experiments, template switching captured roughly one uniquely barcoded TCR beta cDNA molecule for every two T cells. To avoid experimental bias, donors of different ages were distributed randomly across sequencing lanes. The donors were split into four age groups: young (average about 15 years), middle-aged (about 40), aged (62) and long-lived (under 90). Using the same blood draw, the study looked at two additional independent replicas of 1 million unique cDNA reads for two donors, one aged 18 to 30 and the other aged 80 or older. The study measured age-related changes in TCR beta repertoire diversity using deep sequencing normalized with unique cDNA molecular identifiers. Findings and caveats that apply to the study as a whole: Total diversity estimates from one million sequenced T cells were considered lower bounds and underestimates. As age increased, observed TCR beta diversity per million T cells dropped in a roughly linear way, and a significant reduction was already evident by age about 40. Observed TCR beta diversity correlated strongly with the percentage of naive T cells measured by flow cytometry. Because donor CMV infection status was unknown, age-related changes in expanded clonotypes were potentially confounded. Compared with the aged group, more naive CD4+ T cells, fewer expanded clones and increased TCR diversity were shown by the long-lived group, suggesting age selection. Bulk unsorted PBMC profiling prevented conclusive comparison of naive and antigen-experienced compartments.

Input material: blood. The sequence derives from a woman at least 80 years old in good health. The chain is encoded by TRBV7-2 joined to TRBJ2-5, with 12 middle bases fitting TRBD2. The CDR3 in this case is CASSRRTSGVFQETQYF. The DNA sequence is TGTGCCAGCAGTCGAAGGACTAGCGGGGTATTCCAAGAGACCCAGTACTTC.